This T cell receptor beta chain is from a study of cytomegalovirus exposure and HLA in healthy donors. Study results and caveats: A list of around 160 TCR beta chains associated with cytomegalovirus was given. By HLA locus, TCR association rates varied in a later analysis, with DRB1 showing the most and HLA-C the fewest.

The ends were cut back, 9 bases at V and 5 bases at J, with 21 bases in the middle. CDR1 and CDR2 (germline): SNHLY, FYNNEI. There are 15 residues in the CDR3. PCR primers comprised 60 Vbeta and 13 Jbeta primers. Profiled with immunoSEQ multiplex PCR; TCRdb holds only in-frame clones, not every one. This table lists 75,000 to 85,000 clones. Samples came from healthy bone marrow donors. As for this clone: Its target is not known.

The V call is TRBV2, the J call TRBJ2-3; D is perhaps TRBD2 (7 bases). The sequenced sample was PBMCs. The TCR comes from a man aged 50-60 years in good health and CMV-seronegative. Here the CDR3 DNA reads TGTGCCAGATCCCTCGGGGGAGGGGGTGGAGATACGCAGTATTTT. Amino acid sequence: CARSLGGGGGDTQYF.